The rows below give T cell receptor beta chains drawn from one sample of a study of blood T cell repertoires in COVID-19. Some clones are missing from TCRdb's copy, which holds only in-frame ones; the method was immunoSEQ multiplex PCR. The repertoire holds about 36,000 clones, with 90% as singletons. The specimen sequenced was peripheral blood. Receptors originate from a human donor in a cohort sampled during active COVID-19. Both conserved end residues are part of each CDR3. A D gene is named only where the DNA matches it firmly. Clone size is stated in some rows and not others, as once, few, many or a class when expanded.

D	V	size	J	DNA	CDR3
TRBD1	TRBV28	.	TRBJ1-1	TGTGCCAGCAAGCTGACAGGGCGAGTCACTGAAGCTTTCTTT	CASKLTGRVTEAFF
TRBD1	TRBV5-4	.	TRBJ1-2	TGTGCCAGCAGCTTAACCGGGACAGGGGCTGGCTACACCTTC	CASSLTGTGAGYTF
TRBD1	TRBV4-1	once	TRBJ2-3	TGCGCCAGCAGCCGCACTCACTTAGGGACAGGGAACACAGATACGCAGTATTTT	CASSRTHLGTGNTDTQYF
TRBD1	TRBV3-1/TRBV3-2	.	TRBJ2-2	TGTGCCAGCAGCCGCCGACAGGGGAACACCGGGGAGCTGTTTTTT	CASSRRQGNTGELFF
TRBD1	TRBV2	once	TRBJ1-5	TGTGCCAGCGACGACAGGGCAGGCAATCAGCCCCAGCATTTT	CASDDRAGNQPQHF
TRBD2	TRBV30	.	TRBJ2-5	TGTGCCTGGAGCAGGACTAGCGGGCTCGAGACCCAGTACTTC	CAWSRTSGLETQYF
.	TRBV28	.	TRBJ2-5	TGTGCCAGCAGTTTCGCAGGGAACGCGGGAAAGACCCAGTACTTC	CASSFAGNAGKTQYF
TRBD2	TRBV5-4	.	TRBJ2-5	TGTGCCAGCAGCTCGGGGACTAGCGGGATAGAGACCCAGTACTTC	CASSSGTSGIETQYF
TRBD1	TRBV10-2	.	TRBJ2-7	TGCGCCAGTTGGACAGGGCCGAGGATCCCCGAGCAGTACTTC	CASWTGPRIPEQYF
.	TRBV10-3	.	TRBJ1-5	TGTGCCATCAGTGAGTCCCTAAACAGCGGGGCGGGGGATCAGCCCCAGCATTTT	CAISESLNSGAGDQPQHF
.	TRBV10-3	few	TRBJ2-5	TGTGCCATCAGTCCGGAGGGGCTCGGAGAGACCCAGTACTTC	CAISPEGLGETQYF
.	TRBV6-1	.	TRBJ1-1	TGTGCCAGCAGTGAGCAAGGAGGCGGCAAGAACACTGAAGCTTTCTTT	CASSEQGGGKNTEAFF
TRBD1	TRBV4-1	few	TRBJ2-1	TGCGCCAGCAGCCAACCCTCCCCCGGGACAGGGAGTGGAGTTTGGCAGTTCTTC	CASSQPSPGTGSGVWQFF
TRBD2	TRBV19	.	TRBJ2-5	TGTGCCAGTAGTACTCGGACTAGCGGGGAGGGAGAGACCCAGTACTTC	CASSTRTSGEGETQYF
.	TRBV4-1	.	TRBJ1-2	TGCGCCAGCAGCCAAGAATTCGGGGATGGCTACACCTTC	CASSQEFGDGYTF
TRBD2	TRBV5-1	.	TRBJ2-3	TGCGCCAGCAGCTTTACTAGCGGGCCTTCAGGCACAGATACGCAGTATTTT	CASSFTSGPSGTDTQYF
.	TRBV5-4	.	TRBJ2-7	TGTGCCAGCAGCTTGGTGGGGGGACAGTACGAGCAGTACTTC	CASSLVGGQYEQYF
TRBD1	TRBV29-1	.	TRBJ2-5	TGCAGCGTCGTACGACAGGGGCAACAAGAGACCCAGTACTTC	CSVVRQGQQETQYF
.	TRBV28	.	TRBJ1-4	TGTGCCAGCAGCTCGATCCGGGATTTAGTAGCAACTAATGAAAAACTGTTTTTT	CASSSIRDLVATNEKLFF
TRBD2	TRBV19	.	TRBJ2-5	TGTGCCAGTAGCAAAGGGACTAGCGGGTACCAAGAGACCCAGTACTTC	CASSKGTSGYQETQYF